The clone carrying this T cell receptor (beta chain) turned up a few times. This specimen belongs to a study of spatial heterogeneity in lung cancer. The CDR3 runs 15 residues. Germline assignment: CDR1 LGHDT and CDR2 YNNKEL (reference sequence). V was cut by 4 bases and J by 0 bases, with 12 bases left in between. As to time point: sample taken at primary tumor resection. Unsorted whole RNA of tumor, nontumor lung or frozen PBMC was sequenced. From the 5' RACE reads, TCRdb called clonotypes with MiXCR, one entry per CDR3 protein. The sample carries more than 75,000 distinct CDR3 sequences, over 9.5% recorded once.

The sequences come from PBMCs, collected at surgery. The source of this sequence is a male donor with early-stage non-small cell lung cancer. V gene TRBV3-1 combines with J gene TRBJ2-5, with D tentatively TRBD2 (6 bases). The CDR3 nucleotides read TGTGCCAGCAGCCCCGGTGCGGGGCACCAAGAGACCCAGTACTTC. The encoded protein is CASSPGAGHQETQYF.